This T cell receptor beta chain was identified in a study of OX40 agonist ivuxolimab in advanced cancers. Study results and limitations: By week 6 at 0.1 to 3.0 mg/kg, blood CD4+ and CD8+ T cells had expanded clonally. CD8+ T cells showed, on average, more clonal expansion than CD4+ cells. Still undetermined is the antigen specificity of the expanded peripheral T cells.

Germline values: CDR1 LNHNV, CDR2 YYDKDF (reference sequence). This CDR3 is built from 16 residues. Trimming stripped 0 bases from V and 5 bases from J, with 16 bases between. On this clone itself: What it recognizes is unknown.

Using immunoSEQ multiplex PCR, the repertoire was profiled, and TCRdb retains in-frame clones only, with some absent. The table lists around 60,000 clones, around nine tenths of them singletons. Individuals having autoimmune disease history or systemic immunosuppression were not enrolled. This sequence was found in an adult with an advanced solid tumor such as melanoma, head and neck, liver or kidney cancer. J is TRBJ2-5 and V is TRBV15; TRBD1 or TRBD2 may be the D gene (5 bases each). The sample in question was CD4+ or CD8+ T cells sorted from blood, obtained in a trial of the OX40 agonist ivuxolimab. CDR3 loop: CATSRDRTLGVETQYF. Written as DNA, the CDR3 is TGTGCCACCAGCAGAGATAGGACACTGGGGGTGGAGACCCAGTACTTC.